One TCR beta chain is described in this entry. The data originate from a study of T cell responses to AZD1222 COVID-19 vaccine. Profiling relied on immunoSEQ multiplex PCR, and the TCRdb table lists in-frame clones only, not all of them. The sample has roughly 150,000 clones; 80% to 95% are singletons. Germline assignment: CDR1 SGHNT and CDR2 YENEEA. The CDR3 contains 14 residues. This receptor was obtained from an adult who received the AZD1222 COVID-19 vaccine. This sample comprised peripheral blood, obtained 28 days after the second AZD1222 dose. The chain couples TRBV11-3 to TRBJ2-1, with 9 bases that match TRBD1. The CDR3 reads CATQGQGSYNEQFF. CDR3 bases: TGTGCTACCCAGGGACAGGGCTCCTACAATGAGCAGTTCTTC.